Following are 27 T cell receptor beta chains from one sample sequenced in a study of T-cell memory formation after mild COVID-19. TCRdb re-called the 5' RACE reads through MiXCR, storing one row per CDR3 protein. The sample lists 250,000 to 350,000 distinct CDR3 sequences, 15% to 20% occurring once. The source material was PBMCs or a T cell subset sorted from them (not recorded which). Source of these receptors: a young man who had mild COVID-19 (a few samples of this study predate the infection). Cell type and time point are not known.

Only a few counts were recorded for this clonotype. The chain combines TRBV6-6 with TRBJ1-1, with 10 nucleotides matching TRBD1. This CDR3 is built from 13 residues. V lost 2 bases to trimming and J lost 6 bases; unmatched junction nucleotides: 0. Germline V CDR1 and CDR2: MNHNY, SVGAGI (reference sequence). Here the CDR3 reads CASSYGTGAEAFF. The CDR3 DNA is TGTGCCAGCAGTTACGGGACAGGGGCTGAAGCTTTCTTT.

A few counts support this clonotype. The rearrangement links TRBV20-1 to TRBJ2-7, with 14 bases lining up with TRBD2. Germline-derived CDR1 and CDR2 are DFQATT and SNEGSKA (reference sequence). CDR3 length equals 13 residues. J was trimmed by 6 bases and V by 6 bases; bases with no gene match: 4. The CDR3 DNA reads TGCAGTGCGACTAGCGGGGGGGAGACCGAGCAGTACTTC. The encoded protein is CSATSGGETEQYF.

The chain has TRBV12-3 or TRBV12-4 and TRBJ2-3; D not certain. The germline V and J ends were trimmed by 3 bases and 4 bases, with 14 bases remaining between them. The CDR3 runs to 15 residues. Here the CDR3 DNA reads TGTGCCAGCAGTTTGACCCTTTCTAGGGCAGATACGCAGTATTTT. Translated, it gives CASSLTLSRADTQYF.

This clonotype occurred a few times. J is TRBJ1-6 and V is TRBV25-1, with TRBD1 matching over 8 bases. With 6 bases clipped from V and 5 bases from J, the junction kept 3 bases outside the gene matches. Germline-derived CDR1 and CDR2 are MGHDK and SYGVNS. This CDR3 region has 14 residues. The CDR3 region has the DNA TGTGCCAGCAGGAGGACAGGGAATAATTCACCCCTCCACTTT. Translation gives CASRRTGNNSPLHF. Looking up the rest from reference TRBV25-1 and TRBJ1-6 gives the full variable domain: EADIYQTPRYLVIGTGKKITLECSQTMGHDKMYWYQQDPGMELHLIHYSYGVNSTEKGDLSSESTVSRIRTEHFPLTLESARPSHTSQYLCASRRTGNNSPLHFGNGTRLTVT.

This chain joins TRBV4-1 and TRBJ1-4; D perhaps matches TRBD1 (6 bases). V lost 1 base and J 8 bases, leaving 14 bases between the germline ends. The CDR3 consists of 15 residues. Germline lookup yields CDR1 MGHRA and CDR2 YSYEKL. DNA of the CDR3: TGCGCCAGCAGCCAAGTGGGGACAAGCCCGGAAAAACTGTTTTTT. Amino acids: CASSQVGTSPEKLFF.

V gene TRBV28 combines with J gene TRBJ2-5, with D maybe TRBD2 (5 bases). Between the trimmed V and J ends, which lost 1 base and 5 bases, there was a span of 14 bases. The CDR3 is made up of 15 amino acids. Germline V gene data show CDR1 as MDHEN and CDR2 as SYDVKM. CDR3 sequence: CASSLFGLSVETQYF. The CDR3 DNA reads as TGTGCCAGCAGTTTATTTGGGCTTAGCGTGGAGACCCAGTACTTC.

This clonotype was counted only a few times. V gene TRBV6-2 or TRBV6-3 combines with J gene TRBJ2-7, with TRBD2 as a possible D gene (5 bases). Deletions cut 6 bases from V and 2 bases from J, with 11 bases between. The CDR3 totals 13 residues. The germline V gene has CDR1 MNHEY and CDR2 SVGEGT. The CDR3 sequence: CASSDRGTYEQYV. CDR3 nucleotide sequence: TGTGCCAGCAGCGATCGGGGAACCTACGAGCAGTACGTC.

The rearrangement joins TRBV6-2 or TRBV6-3 to TRBJ2-5, with TRBD2 identical over 7 bases. The ends lost 1 base at V and 2 bases at J; junction bases unmatched: 7. Germline V gene lookup returns CDR1 MNHEY and CDR2 SVGEGT. The CDR3 is 16 amino acids. CDR3 region: CASSYYLPGGQETQYF. CDR3 sequence (DNA): TGTGCCAGCAGTTACTACTTACCCGGGGGGCAAGAGACCCAGTACTTC.

This clonotype occurred a few times. J is TRBJ2-1 and V is TRBV11-2; weak D call: TRBD2 (6 bases). V lost 4 bases and J lost 9, with 16 bases in between. Per germline, CDR1 SGHAT and CDR2 FQNNGV. This CDR3 comprises 14 residues. The CDR3 spells CASSSPGLTIEQFF. The CDR3 DNA follows: TGTGCCAGCAGCTCTCCGGGACTCACGATTGAGCAGTTCTTC. Combining the CDR3 with reference TRBV11-2 and TRBJ2-1 gives the whole variable domain EAGVAQSPRYKIIEKRQSVAFWCNPISGHATLYWYQQILGQGPKLLIQFQNNGVVDDSQLPKDRFSAERLKGVDSTLKIQPAKLEDSAVYLCASSSPGLTIEQFFGPGTRLTVL.

This clonotype was found a few times. The rearrangement uses TRBV20-1 and TRBJ1-2; D is possibly TRBD1 (5 bases). Trimming cost V 5 bases and J 5 bases, with 12 bases left between them. Germline values: CDR1 DFQATT, CDR2 SNEGSKA (reference sequence). There are 12 residues in the CDR3. The CDR3 DNA reads TGCAGTGCTGGCGACAGCCCTTATGGCTACACCTTC. It encodes CSAGDSPYGYTF.

The rearrangement uses TRBV7-2 and TRBJ2-3; no firm D call. Looked up from germline, CDR1 is SGHTA and CDR2 is FQGNSA. The germline V and J ends were trimmed by 5 bases and 4 bases, with 13 bases remaining between them. The CDR3 spans 14 residues. CDR3 DNA sequence: TGTGCCAGCAGCCTGACCCGTACGCCAGATACGCAGTATTTT. This encodes CASSLTRTPDTQYF.

This clonotype was seen ten or more times. The chain uses TRBV4-3 and TRBJ2-3; unclear D gene. There are 14 residues in the CDR3. V shed 0 bases and J shed 2 bases, with 6 bases lying between them. Germline V lookup: CDR1 LGHNA, CDR2 YSLEER. This CDR3 reads CASSQDWVTDTQYF. The CDR3 DNA is TGCGCCAGCAGCCAAGATTGGGTCACAGATACGCAGTATTTT.

The V call is TRBV20-1, the J call TRBJ1-5; TRBD1 might be the D (6 bases). This CDR3 is 13 amino acids long. The germline CDR1 and CDR2 sequences are DFQATT and SNEGSKA (reference sequence). Trimming took off 6 bases at V and 5 bases at J, with 14 bases between the two ends. CDR3 loop: CSAGGRLHQPQHF. CDR3 DNA: TGCAGTGCGGGGGGGCGTTTGCATCAGCCCCAGCATTTT.

This clonotype was recorded a few times. V usage is TRBV7-9 and J usage is TRBJ2-2, with a tentative D call TRBD2 (5 bases). With 0 bases removed from V and 6 bases from J, the gap between germline ends came to 14 bases. The CDR3 has 16 amino acids. In germline, CDR1 is SEHNR, CDR2 FQNEAQ (reference sequence). The CDR3 sequence: CASSLAGRGVPGELFF. CDR3 nucleotide sequence: TGTGCCAGCAGCTTAGCGGGTCGGGGAGTCCCCGGGGAGCTGTTTTTT. Supplemented by reference TRBV7-9 and TRBJ2-2, the full variable domain reads DTGVSQNPRHKITKRGQNVTFRCDPISEHNRLYWYRQTLGQGPEFLTYFQNEAQLEKSRLLSDRFSAERPKGSFSTLEIQRTEQGDSAMYLCASSLAGRGVPGELFFGEGSRLTVL.

The chain links TRBV2 to TRBJ2-7; D unclear. This CDR3 has 14 amino acids. Trimming took 0 bases from V and 0 from J, leaving 6 bases between them. Germline CDR1 SNHLY, CDR2 FYNNEI. The CDR3 DNA is TGTGCCAGCAGTGAAGCGCACGGCTCCTACGAGCAGTACTTC. Translating gives CASSEAHGSYEQYF.

This clonotype occurred a few times. The rearrangement joins TRBV3-1 to TRBJ2-3; weak D call: TRBD2 (5 bases). Germline V gives CDR1 LGHDT, CDR2 YNNKEL (reference sequence). Trimming cost V 4 bases and J 1 base, with 15 bases left between them. CDR3 size: 16 residues. The CDR3 bases are TGTGCCAGCAGCCCAGGCCGAAGCGGACGCACAGATACGCAGTATTTT. Protein: CASSPGRSGRTDTQYF.

This clonotype was seen a few times. The V and J genes are TRBV5-4 and TRBJ2-3; D gene unclear. The CDR3 runs to 13 residues. CDR1 and CDR2 (germline): SGHNT, YYREEE (reference sequence). Trimming removed 7 bases from V and 0 bases from J, with 9 bases in between. This chain's CDR3 is CASAPTSTDTQYF. CDR3 coding DNA: TGTGCCAGCGCTCCAACTAGCACAGATACGCAGTATTTT.

Details on this clonotype: This may be a read error: a much more frequent sequence differs by one nucleotide. The chain has TRBV12-3 or TRBV12-4 and TRBJ2-5, with D perhaps matching TRBD1 (5 bases). V gave up 6 bases and J gave up 4 bases, with 12 bases separating them. This CDR3 is built from 13 residues. The CDR3 nucleotides are TGTGCCAGCAGGGAACAGGTTGGAGAGACCCAGTACTTC. The encoded protein is CASREQVGETQYF.

This clonotype was seen more than once but under ten times. V gene TRBV7-2 combines with J gene TRBJ2-2; D perhaps matches TRBD1 (7 bases). The CDR3 loop spans 14 amino acids. Looked up from germline, CDR1 is SGHTA and CDR2 is FQGNSA. Deletions cut 4 bases from V and 7 bases from J, with 13 bases between. This CDR3 is CASSSSGGIGELFF. The CDR3 DNA reads as TGTGCCAGCAGCTCTTCAGGGGGGATCGGGGAGCTGTTTTTT.

This chain links TRBV12-3 or TRBV12-4 with TRBJ2-3; D unclear. This CDR3 is 14 amino acids long. V was shortened by 3 bases and J by 9 bases, with 16 bases between the two germline ends. CDR3 coding DNA: TGTGCCAGCAGTTTCCCCCCTCCCGGGCCGACGCAGTATTTT. It encodes CASSFPPPGPTQYF.

The rearrangement links TRBV6-2 or TRBV6-3 to TRBJ2-7; D call uncertain. The CDR3 is made up of 15 amino acids. The V and J ends lost 2 bases and 0 bases respectively, with 11 bases between them. Germline V gene lookup returns CDR1 MNHEY and CDR2 SVGEGT. CDR3 nucleotides: TGTGCCAGCAGTTACGGGGTTTGGGGCTCCTACGAGCAGTACTTC. This translates into CASSYGVWGSYEQYF.

The rearrangement links TRBV6-2 or TRBV6-3 to TRBJ2-5; D perhaps matches TRBD2 (5 bases). Deletions cut 2 bases from V and 7 bases from J, with 11 bases between. There are 13 residues in the CDR3. Germline values: CDR1 MNHEY, CDR2 SVGEGT. This CDR3 is CASSYDYPRTQYF. The CDR3 nucleotides are TGTGCCAGCAGTTACGACTACCCTAGGACCCAGTACTTC.

This clonotype was counted between two and nine times. The chain uses TRBV7-9 and TRBJ1-2; D gene ambiguous. V shed 5 bases and J shed 8 bases, with 12 bases lying between them. The length of the CDR3 is 12 residues. Looked up from germline, CDR1 is SEHNR and CDR2 is FQNEAQ (reference sequence). The DNA for the CDR3 is TGTGCCAGCAGCGCGTCCGGAGGGGGCTACACCTTC. Its protein product is CASSASGGGYTF.

This clonotype has at least ten counts. This chain connects TRBV6-4 to TRBJ2-1; the match to TRBD1 covers 12 bases. This CDR3 has 18 amino acids. The V gene end was trimmed by 2 bases and the J gene end by 8 bases; junction bases not matched to a gene: 13. The germline gives CDR1 MRHNA, CDR2 SNTAGT. The CDR3 loop is CASSDGPGTGGEKDEQFF. Here the CDR3 DNA reads TGTGCCAGCAGTGACGGCCCCGGGACAGGGGGCGAAAAGGATGAGCAGTTCTTC.

V usage is TRBV20-1 and J usage is TRBJ2-3, with D possibly being TRBD2 (5 bases). This CDR3 has 11 amino acids. Germline assignment: CDR1 DFQATT and CDR2 SNEGSKA (reference sequence). V lost 3 bases and J 4 bases, leaving 5 bases between the germline ends. CDR3 DNA: TGCAGTGCTAGCGGGGCAGATACGCAGTATTTT. Its protein is CSASGADTQYF.

The chain combines TRBV19 with TRBJ2-7; 8 positions match TRBD2. From germline, CDR1 is LNHDA and CDR2 SQIVND (reference sequence). Trimming took 7 bases from V and 6 from J; bases not matched to a gene: 14. The CDR3 has 15 amino acids. The CDR3 sequence: CASKEKASGYVEQYF. In DNA, the CDR3 is TGTGCCAGTAAGGAGAAGGCTAGCGGGTACGTCGAGCAGTACTTC.

This chain connects TRBV7-9 to TRBJ2-7, with a tentative D call TRBD1 (5 bases). This CDR3 has 13 residues. From germline, CDR1 is SEHNR and CDR2 FQNEAQ (reference sequence). V was clipped by 1 base and J by 7 bases, with 11 bases between them. DNA for the CDR3: TGTGCCAGCAGCTTAGAAGGCAGGGATGAGCAGTACGTC. Encoded protein: CASSLEGRDEQYV.